A selection of T cell receptor beta chains follows, all from one sample in a study of blood T cell repertoires in COVID-19. Measured with immunoSEQ multiplex PCR; TCRdb has only the in-frame clones, and not every one. The top ten clones hold about 1.2% of a sample with about 400,000 clones, 70% to 90% of them seen once. Sequenced sample: peripheral blood. All receptors derive from a middle-aged man with acute or convalescent COVID-19. Each CDR3 is given without its conserved first and last residue. Each record gives: V gene, J gene, CDR3 protein.

TRBV2	TRBJ2-5	ASRPANSQPLQETQY
TRBV7-3	TRBJ1-1	ASSSQGNTEAF
TRBV5-4	TRBJ2-7	ASSLRPGGINEQY
TRBV27	TRBJ1-6	ASRHRPGQGEYNSPLH
TRBV6-5	TRBJ2-7	ASSRGLADYEQY
TRBV9	TRBJ1-4	ASSPHPEVNEKLF
TRBV11-2	TRBJ1-1	ASSLYPNVGGARTEAF
TRBV7-2	TRBJ1-2	ASSFGRGYGYT
TRBV30	TRBJ1-2	AFYRGQGST
TRBV3-1/TRBV3-2	TRBJ2-7	ASRQTSGGSYEQY